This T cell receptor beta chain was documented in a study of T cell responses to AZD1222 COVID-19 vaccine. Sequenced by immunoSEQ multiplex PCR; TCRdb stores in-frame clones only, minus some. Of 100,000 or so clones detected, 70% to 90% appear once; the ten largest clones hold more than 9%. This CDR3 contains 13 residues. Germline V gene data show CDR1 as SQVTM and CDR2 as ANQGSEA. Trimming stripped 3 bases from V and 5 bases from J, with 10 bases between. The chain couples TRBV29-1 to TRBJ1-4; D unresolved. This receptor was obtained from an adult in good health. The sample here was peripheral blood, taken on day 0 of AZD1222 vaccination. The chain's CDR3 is CSVEWGSNEKLFF. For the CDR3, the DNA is TGCAGCGTTGAGTGGGGATCGAATGAAAAACTGTTTTTT.